A single sample is the source of the 29 T cell receptor beta chains below, sequenced in a study of T cell repertoires in cytomegalovirus infection (dated by TCRdb to between 2018 and 2020). These receptors have no known antigen. Sequencing was carried out with an Illumina HiSeq 1500. TCRdb took the public reads, trimmed them with fastp at Q25, ran MiXCR for clone calling and kept in-frame beta chains. Every entry covers one CDR3 protein and lists the most common genes and DNA from its rows. The sample yields hundreds of thousands of distinct CDR3 sequences; around 32% were counted once. The biggest ten clones account for 15% to 20% of the sample. The treatment or condition label, as the study defines it: in vitro stimulation with specific CMV peptide epitopes to enrich CMV-specific T cells. This specimen consisted of cultured PBMCs, obtained from culture after CMV antigen stimulation. These TCRs come from a human donor in good health (CMV status not recorded). Some clones in this sample may be carry-over from other donors' samples.

V is TRBV20-1 and J is TRBJ2-1; 9 positions agree with TRBD1. Trimming took 6 bases from V and 2 from J; bases not matched to a gene: 20. From germline, CDR1 is DFQATT and CDR2 SNEGSKA (reference sequence). The CDR3 totals 19 residues. CDR3 bases: TGCAGTGCCCCTGCCCCGGGACAGGGTCCTAAACCTACCTACAATGAGCAGTTCTTC. Protein sequence: CSAPAPGQGPKPTYNEQFF.

The count of this clonotype is one. The chain is built from TRBV15 and TRBJ2-1; 7 bases fit TRBD2. There are 14 residues in the CDR3. Losses at the gene ends were 3 bases for V and 11 bases for J; bases not matched to a gene: 10. CDR1 is LNHNV, CDR2 YYDKDF, per germline (reference sequence). In DNA, the CDR3 is TGTGCCACCAGCAGGCTGGGGGGGACGGATAAGCAGTTCTTC. It encodes CATSRLGGTDKQFF.

The chain employs TRBV2 and TRBJ2-3; a possible D gene is TRBD2 (7 bases). V was cut by 8 bases and J by 1 base, with 13 bases left in between. The CDR3 sequence is 14 residues long. In germline, CDR1 is SNHLY, CDR2 FYNNEI. The CDR3 coding sequence is TGTGCCAGCGGGGGGGCCGTCGGCACAGATACGCAGTATTTT. Translation gives CASGGAVGTDTQYF. The full variable domain, completed using reference TRBV2 and TRBJ2-3, is EPEVTQTPSHQVTQMGQEVILRCVPISNHLYFYWYRQILGQKVEFLVSFYNNEISEKSEIFDDQFSVERPDGSNFTLKIRSTKLEDSAMYFCASGGAVGTDTQYFGPGTRLTVL.

This clonotype was detected only a few times. The chain couples TRBV7-2 to TRBJ2-1, with D perhaps TRBD2 (7 bases). Germline CDR1 SGHTA, CDR2 FQGNSA. The CDR3 is 13 residues long. The germline V and J ends were trimmed by 11 bases and 2 bases, with 13 bases remaining between them. For the CDR3, the DNA is TGTGCCTCGGGGGGCGAACCCTACAATGAGCAGTTCTTC. Translating it yields CASGGEPYNEQFF.

This clonotype was detected many times. For the CDR3, the DNA is TGTGCCAGCAGGGGCTACCGGACAGTATCAGGCGGAGATACGCAGTATTTT. Translated, it gives CASRGYRTVSGGDTQYF. This chain connects TRBV7-2 to TRBJ2-3; tentatively, D is TRBD1 (6 bases). This CDR3 is built from 17 residues. Germline values: CDR1 SGHTA, CDR2 FQGNSA. Trimming shortened V by 6 bases and J by 5 bases, and 24 bases separated the two germline ends.

This sequence joins TRBV7-6 and TRBJ2-1; either TRBD1 or TRBD2 may fit D (6 bases each). In germline, CDR1 is SGHVS, CDR2 FNYEAQ. CDR3 size: 14 residues. Trimming removed 11 bases at V and 3 bases at J, with 17 bases between. The CDR3 is CAGQSGGVYNEQFF. The CDR3 coding sequence is TGTGCCGGACAGAGCGGAGGGGTCTACAATGAGCAGTTCTTC.

This clonotype turned up a few times. CDR3 DNA sequence: TGTGCCAGCAGTGAACCAGCCTCAGATACGCAGTATTTT. This codes for CASSEPASDTQYF. The V and J genes are TRBV6-1 and TRBJ2-3; D unresolved. Germline V CDR1 and CDR2: MNHNS, SASEGT. The CDR3 spans 13 residues. Trimming shortened V by 2 bases and J by 4 bases, and 7 bases separated the two germline ends.

This clonotype was picked up many times. The chain uses TRBV7-2 and TRBJ1-1; maybe TRBD1 (5 bases). CDR1 and CDR2 (germline): SGHTA, FQGNSA. The V end was cut by 6 bases, the J end by 0 bases, with 17 bases between. The CDR3 has 16 residues. CDR3: CASSQGPGLLNTEAFF. The CDR3 DNA reads as TGTGCCAGCAGTCAGGGTCCGGGACTCTTGAACACTGAAGCTTTCTTT.

J is TRBJ1-1 and V is TRBV19; 10 nucleotides align to TRBD1. V lost 5 bases, J lost 4 bases, and 10 bases stayed unmatched. Germline assignment: CDR1 LNHDA and CDR2 SQIVND (reference sequence). The CDR3 has 16 residues. CDR3 nucleotides: TGTGCCAGTAGTGTTCGACAGGGGGCATGGATCACTGAAGCTTTCTTT. It codes for CASSVRQGAWITEAFF.

This clonotype showed up just once. V usage is TRBV27 and J usage is TRBJ1-2, with unresolved D. The V gene lost 7 bases and the J gene lost 8 bases, with 23 bases spanning the gap. This CDR3 is built from 15 residues. The germline CDR1 and CDR2 sequences are MNHEY and SMNVEV (reference sequence). For the CDR3, the DNA is TGTGCCAGCAAGAAAACGGCCCATGTTGCTGGAGGCTACACCTTC. Translation: CASKKTAHVAGGYTF.

The CDR3 nucleotides are TGTGCCAGCAGCCGGACAGGGAGGAATTCCTACAATGAGCAGTTCTTC. This sequence encodes CASSRTGRNSYNEQFF. The genes are TRBV7-6 and TRBJ2-1, with 8 bases lining up with TRBD1. Germline V gives CDR1 SGHVS, CDR2 FNYEAQ. V was pared by 5 bases and J by 1 base, with 7 bases of the junction left unmatched. This CDR3 region has 16 residues.

The chain links TRBV19 to TRBJ2-1; no clear D gene. The CDR3 contains 13 residues. The V end was cut by 3 bases, the J end by 4 bases, with 7 bases between. Germline CDR1 reads LNHDA; CDR2 reads SQIVND (reference sequence). The DNA for the CDR3 is TGTGCCAGTAGTATCGACCGATACAATGAGCAGTTCTTC. This codes for CASSIDRYNEQFF.

The chain joins TRBV5-4 to TRBJ2-4; TRBD2 matches 10 bases. The CDR3 spans 15 residues. Germline V CDR1 and CDR2: SGHNT, YYREEE (reference sequence). The trim removed 4 bases at V and 5 bases at J, leaving 6 bases unmatched. In DNA form, the CDR3 reads TGTGCCAGCAGCCCGAGGACTAGCGGTGAAAACATTCAGTACTTC. Translating it yields CASSPRTSGENIQYF.

V usage is TRBV9 and J usage is TRBJ1-2, with D possibly TRBD1 on 5 matching bases. The CDR3 sequence is 15 residues long. Germline assignment: CDR1 SGDLS and CDR2 YYNGEE. Trimming shortened V by 7 bases and J by 8 bases, and 24 bases separated the two germline ends. This CDR3 reads CASQRGRAPISGYTF. The CDR3 nucleotides read TGTGCCAGCCAACGGGGCAGAGCCCCTATTAGCGGCTACACCTTC.

This clonotype was picked up a small number of times. The rearrangement links TRBV20-1 to TRBJ2-2; D unclear. V was clipped by 5 bases and J by 4 bases, with 11 bases between them. The CDR3 totals 13 residues. CDR1 and CDR2 from the germline V gene are DFQATT and SNEGSKA (reference sequence). CDR3 sequence: CSASRTVTGELFF. DNA of the CDR3: TGCAGTGCTTCCCGGACGGTCACCGGGGAGCTGTTTTTT.

This rearrangement joins TRBV6-2 or TRBV6-3 to TRBJ1-4, with D maybe TRBD1 (6 bases). Germline V gene lookup returns CDR1 MNHEY and CDR2 SVGEGT. The CDR3 runs 16 residues. The V gene lost 0 bases and the J gene lost 8 bases, with 16 bases spanning the gap. The CDR3 nucleotides are TGTGCCAGCAGTTACTCTGGGGGCTCCAGTAGGGAAAAACTGTTTTTT. Translation: CASSYSGGSSREKLFF.

This clonotype was picked up a small number of times. This chain links TRBV6-8 with TRBJ2-7; 7 nucleotides align to TRBD1. CDR3 size: 14 residues. Germline CDR1 MNHGY, CDR2 SAAAGT. V lost 6 bases and J lost 4; bases outside the gene matches: 9. CDR3 in amino acids: CASSPSTGRYEQYF. The CDR3 DNA is TGTGCCAGCAGCCCTTCGACAGGGCGATACGAGCAGTACTTC.

The chain carries TRBV5-1 and TRBJ2-1; unclear D gene. Trimming pared 1 base from V and 9 bases from J, leaving 11 bases between. The CDR3 contains 13 residues. CDR1 is SGHRS and CDR2 is YFSETQ in the germline V gene. Here the CDR3 DNA reads TGCGCCAGCAGCTTGCTGGTTTCGGGTGAGCAGTTCTTC. Residues: CASSLLVSGEQFF. The full variable domain, completed using reference TRBV5-1 and TRBJ2-1, is KAGVTQTPRYLIKTRGQQVTLSCSPISGHRSVSWYQQTPGQGLQFLFEYFSETQRNKGNFPGRFSGRQFSNSRSEMNVSTLELGDSALYLCASSLLVSGEQFFGPGTRLTVL.

This clonotype was observed a few times. The genes are TRBV2 and TRBJ2-1; D gene unclear. Germline CDR1 is SNHLY and CDR2 is FYNNEI. This CDR3 comprises 14 residues. V was cut by 5 bases and J by 5 bases, with 13 bases left in between. CDR3 DNA: TGTGCCAGCAGTCCCCAGTTTAGAAACAATGAGCAGTTCTTC. It translates to CASSPQFRNNEQFF.

The chain couples TRBV7-8 to TRBJ2-2; 9 bases line up with TRBD1. Germline CDR1 and CDR2: SGHVS and FQNEAQ. Losses at the gene ends were 5 bases for V and 6 bases for J; bases not matched to a gene: 10. This CDR3 comprises 16 residues. DNA for the CDR3: TGTGCCAGCAGCCGCACGGACAGGGGCTTATCCGGGGAGCTGTTTTTT. This translates into CASSRTDRGLSGELFF.

The genes are TRBV19 and TRBJ2-1; D perhaps matches TRBD2 (6 bases). Per germline, CDR1 LNHDA and CDR2 SQIVND (reference sequence). The CDR3 totals 13 residues. V lost 9 bases to trimming and J lost 0 bases, with 9 bases between them. The CDR3 nucleotides read TGTGCCAGCGGGAGCAGCTCCTACAATGAGCAGTTCTTC. Protein product: CASGSSSYNEQFF.

This clonotype appeared a few times. This CDR3 is CASSPNPGGQETQYF. Written as DNA, the CDR3 is TGCGCCAGCAGCCCTAACCCAGGGGGGCAAGAGACCCAGTACTTC. This chain joins TRBV5-1 and TRBJ2-5, with D possibly being TRBD1 (7 bases). Looked up from germline, CDR1 is SGHRS and CDR2 is YFSETQ. This CDR3 is built from 15 residues. The V and J ends lost 4 bases and 2 bases respectively, with 15 bases between them.

The chain employs TRBV7-2 and TRBJ2-5, with D hard to call. Deletions cut 5 bases from V and 7 bases from J, with 11 bases between. This CDR3 comprises 12 residues. Germline CDR1 SGHTA, CDR2 FQGNSA. CDR3 amino acids: CASSPGWGTQYF. CDR3 coding DNA: TGTGCCAGCAGCCCCGGTTGGGGGACCCAGTACTTC.

The chain is built from TRBV20-1 and TRBJ2-1; TRBD2 aligns across 10 bases. With 6 bases clipped from V and 0 bases from J, the junction kept 8 bases outside the gene matches. The CDR3 extends over 16 amino acids. CDR1 is DFQATT, CDR2 SNEGSKA, per germline (reference sequence). CDR3 residues: CSARTSGRGSYNEQFF. Here the CDR3 DNA reads TGCAGTGCGAGGACTAGCGGAAGAGGCTCCTACAATGAGCAGTTCTTC.

The chain couples TRBV7-2 to TRBJ1-2, with 8 bases aligning to TRBD1. The CDR3 consists of 14 residues. CDR1 and CDR2 from the germline V gene are SGHTA and FQGNSA. Trimming removed 1 base from V and 4 bases from J; junction bases left unmatched: 2. CDR3: CASSLDTGGYGYTF. The CDR3 coding sequence is TGTGCCAGCAGCTTAGATACAGGGGGCTATGGCTACACCTTC.

CDR3 loop: CATSRDYEDTQYF. The DNA for the CDR3 is TGTGCCACCAGCAGAGATTACGAAGATACGCAGTATTTT. V and J are TRBV15 and TRBJ2-3; no definite D call. Germline CDR1 and CDR2: LNHNV and YYDKDF (reference sequence). The CDR3 runs 13 residues. Trimming stripped 0 bases from V and 5 bases from J, with 6 bases between.

V usage is TRBV19 and J usage is TRBJ2-1, with a weak D call TRBD2 (5 bases). This CDR3 is built from 15 residues. Trimming stripped 4 bases from V and 2 bases from J, with 12 bases between. The germline CDR1 and CDR2 sequences are LNHDA and SQIVND (reference sequence). The chain's CDR3 is CASSTLAWAYNEQFF. The CDR3 DNA reads TGTGCCAGTAGTACCCTAGCCTGGGCCTACAATGAGCAGTTCTTC.

This chain uses TRBV6-2 or TRBV6-3 with TRBJ2-1, with D tentatively TRBD1 (6 bases). Germline V gene data show CDR1 as MNHEY and CDR2 as SVGEGT. V was trimmed by 4 bases and J by 10 bases, leaving 8 bases between them. The CDR3 sequence is 11 residues long. The CDR3 is CASSWGTEQFF. The CDR3 nucleotides are TGTGCCAGCAGTTGGGGGACAGAGCAGTTCTTC.

This chain uses TRBV15 with TRBJ1-3; D not certain. Per the germline V gene, CDR1 is LNHNV and CDR2 is YYDKDF (reference sequence). The length of the CDR3 is 16 residues. Trimming pared 0 bases from V and 4 bases from J, leaving 13 bases between. CDR3 sequence (DNA): TGTGCCACCAGCAGAGATCTCGGAGGGTACGGAAACACCATATATTTT. Encoded protein: CATSRDLGGYGNTIYF.